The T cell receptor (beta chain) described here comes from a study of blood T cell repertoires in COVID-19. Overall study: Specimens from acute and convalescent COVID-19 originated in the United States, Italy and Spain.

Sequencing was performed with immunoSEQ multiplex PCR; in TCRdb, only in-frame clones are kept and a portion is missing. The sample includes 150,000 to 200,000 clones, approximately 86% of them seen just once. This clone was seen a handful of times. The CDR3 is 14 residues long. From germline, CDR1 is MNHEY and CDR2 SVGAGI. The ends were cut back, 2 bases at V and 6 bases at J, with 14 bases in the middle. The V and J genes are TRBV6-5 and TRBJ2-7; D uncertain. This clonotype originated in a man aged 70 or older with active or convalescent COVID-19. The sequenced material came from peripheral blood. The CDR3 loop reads CASSYDLGLAEQYF. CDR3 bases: TGTGCCAGCAGTTACGACCTAGGCCTCGCCGAGCAGTACTTC.